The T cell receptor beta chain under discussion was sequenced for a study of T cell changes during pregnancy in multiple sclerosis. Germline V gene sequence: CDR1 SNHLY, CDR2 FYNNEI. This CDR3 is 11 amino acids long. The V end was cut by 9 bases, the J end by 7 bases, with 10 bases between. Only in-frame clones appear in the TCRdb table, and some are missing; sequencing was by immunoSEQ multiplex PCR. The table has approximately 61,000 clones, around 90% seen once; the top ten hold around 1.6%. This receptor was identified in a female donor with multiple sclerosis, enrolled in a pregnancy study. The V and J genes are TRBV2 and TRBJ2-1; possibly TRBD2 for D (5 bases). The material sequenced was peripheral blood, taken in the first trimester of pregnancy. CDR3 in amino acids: CASMLANEQFF. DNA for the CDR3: TGTGCCAGTATGCTAGCTAATGAGCAGTTCTTC.